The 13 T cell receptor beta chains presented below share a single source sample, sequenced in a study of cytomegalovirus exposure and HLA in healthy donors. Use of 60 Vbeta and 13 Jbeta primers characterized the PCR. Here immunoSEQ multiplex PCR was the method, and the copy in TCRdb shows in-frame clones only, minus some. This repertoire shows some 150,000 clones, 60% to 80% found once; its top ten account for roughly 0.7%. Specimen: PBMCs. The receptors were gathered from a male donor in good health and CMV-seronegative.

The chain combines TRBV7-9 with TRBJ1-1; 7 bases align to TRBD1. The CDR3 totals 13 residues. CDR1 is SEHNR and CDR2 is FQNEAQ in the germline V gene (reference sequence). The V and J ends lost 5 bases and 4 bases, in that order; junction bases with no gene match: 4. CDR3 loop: CASSTQGGTEAFF. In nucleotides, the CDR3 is TGTGCCAGCAGCACTCAGGGGGGCACTGAAGCTTTCTTT.

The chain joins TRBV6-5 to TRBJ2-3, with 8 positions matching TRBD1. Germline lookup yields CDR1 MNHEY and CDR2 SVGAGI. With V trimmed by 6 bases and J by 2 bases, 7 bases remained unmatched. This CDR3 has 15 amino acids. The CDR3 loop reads CASRYRDRNTDTQYF. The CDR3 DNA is TGTGCCAGCAGGTACCGGGACAGGAACACAGATACGCAGTATTTT.

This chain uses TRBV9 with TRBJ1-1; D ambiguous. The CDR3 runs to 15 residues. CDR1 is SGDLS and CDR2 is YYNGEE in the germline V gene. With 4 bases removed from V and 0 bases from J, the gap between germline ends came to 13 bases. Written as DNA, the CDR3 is TGTGCCAGCAGCCCGTGGGTGGGCTTGAACACTGAAGCTTTCTTT. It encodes CASSPWVGLNTEAFF.

The CDR3 DNA sequence: TGTGCCAGCAGTATTCGGGAGGGCCTCTGGAATGAGCAGTTCTTC. Protein: CASSIREGLWNEQFF. The V and J genes are TRBV2 and TRBJ2-1; 8 nucleotides agree with TRBD2. The CDR3 consists of 15 residues. The V segment lost 5 bases and the J segment 7 bases; nucleotides outside the gene matches: 10. CDR1 and CDR2 (germline): SNHLY, FYNNEI.

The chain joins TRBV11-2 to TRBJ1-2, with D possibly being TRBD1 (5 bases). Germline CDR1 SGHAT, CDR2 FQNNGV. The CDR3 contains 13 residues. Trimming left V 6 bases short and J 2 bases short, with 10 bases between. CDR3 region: CASRSRGNYGYTF. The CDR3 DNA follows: TGTGCCAGCAGGTCCCGGGGGAACTATGGCTACACCTTC. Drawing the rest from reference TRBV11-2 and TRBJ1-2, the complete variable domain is EAGVAQSPRYKIIEKRQSVAFWCNPISGHATLYWYQQILGQGPKLLIQFQNNGVVDDSQLPKDRFSAERLKGVDSTLKIQPAKLEDSAVYLCASRSRGNYGYTFGSGTRLTVV.

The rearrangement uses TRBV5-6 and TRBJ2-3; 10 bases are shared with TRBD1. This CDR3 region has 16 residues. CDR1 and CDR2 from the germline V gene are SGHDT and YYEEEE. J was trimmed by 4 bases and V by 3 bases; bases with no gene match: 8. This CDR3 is CASSYDRGQGADTQYF. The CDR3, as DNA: TGTGCCAGCAGCTACGACAGGGGGCAGGGAGCAGATACGCAGTATTTT. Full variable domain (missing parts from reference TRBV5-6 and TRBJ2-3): DAGVTQSPTHLIKTRGQQVTLRCSPKSGHDTVSWYQQALGQGPQFIFQYYEEEERQRGNFPDRFSGHQFPNYSSELNVNALLLGDSALYLCASSYDRGQGADTQYFGPGTRLTVL.

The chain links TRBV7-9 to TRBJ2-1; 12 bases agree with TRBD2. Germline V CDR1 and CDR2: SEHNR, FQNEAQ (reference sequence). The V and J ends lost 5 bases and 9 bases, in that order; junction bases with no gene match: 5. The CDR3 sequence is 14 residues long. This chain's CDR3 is CASSISGLAGEQFF. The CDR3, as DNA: TGTGCCAGCAGCATATCGGGACTAGCGGGTGAGCAGTTCTTC.

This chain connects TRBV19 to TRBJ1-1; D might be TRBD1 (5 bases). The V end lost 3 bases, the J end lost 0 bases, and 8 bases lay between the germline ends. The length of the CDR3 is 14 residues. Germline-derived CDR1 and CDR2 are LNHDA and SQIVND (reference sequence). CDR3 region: CASSIPGLNTEAFF. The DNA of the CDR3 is TGTGCCAGTAGTATCCCAGGGCTGAACACTGAAGCTTTCTTT.

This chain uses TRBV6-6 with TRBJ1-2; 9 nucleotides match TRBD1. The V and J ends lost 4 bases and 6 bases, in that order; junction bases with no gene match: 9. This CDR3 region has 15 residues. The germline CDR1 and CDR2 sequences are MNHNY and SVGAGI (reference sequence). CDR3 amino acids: CASSSTDRGGNGYTF. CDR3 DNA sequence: TGTGCCAGCAGTTCAACGGACAGGGGAGGCAATGGCTACACCTTC.

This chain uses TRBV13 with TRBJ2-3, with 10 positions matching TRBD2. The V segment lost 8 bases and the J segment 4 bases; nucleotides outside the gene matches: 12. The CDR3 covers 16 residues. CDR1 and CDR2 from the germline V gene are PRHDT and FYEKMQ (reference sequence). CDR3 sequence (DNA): TGTGCCAGCCGCAGCGCGGGGACTAGCGCGGCAGATACGCAGTATTTT. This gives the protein CASRSAGTSAADTQYF.

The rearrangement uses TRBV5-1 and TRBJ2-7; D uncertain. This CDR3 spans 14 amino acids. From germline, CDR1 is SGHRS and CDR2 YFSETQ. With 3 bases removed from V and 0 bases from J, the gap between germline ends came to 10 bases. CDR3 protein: CASSSPPCSYEQYF. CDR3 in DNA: TGCGCCAGCAGCTCCCCCCCCTGCTCCTACGAGCAGTACTTC.

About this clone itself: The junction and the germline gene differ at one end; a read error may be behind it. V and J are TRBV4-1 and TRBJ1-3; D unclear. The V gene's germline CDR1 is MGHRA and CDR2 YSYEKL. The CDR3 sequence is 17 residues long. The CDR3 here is CASSQDASSPPGNTTYF. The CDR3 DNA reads TGCGCCAGCAGCCAAGACGCCTCCTCTCCTCCGGGAAACACCACATATTTT.

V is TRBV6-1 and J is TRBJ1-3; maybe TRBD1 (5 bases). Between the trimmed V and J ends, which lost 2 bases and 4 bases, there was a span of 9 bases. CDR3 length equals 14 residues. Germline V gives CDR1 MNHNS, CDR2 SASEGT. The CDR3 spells CASSEKQGGNTIYF. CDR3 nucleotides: TGTGCCAGCAGTGAAAAGCAGGGAGGAAACACCATATATTTT.